This T cell receptor beta chain comes out of a study of response to subunit inactivated influenza vaccine. To note about this clonotype: Its target is not known.

The CDR3 length is 14 residues. The germline gives CDR1 SGHRS, CDR2 YFSETQ. Trimming removed 3 bases from V and 9 bases from J; junction bases left unmatched: 7. TCRdb ran MiXCR on the RT-PCR reads and lists one entry per CDR3 protein. Of roughly 710,000 distinct CDR3 sequences in the sample, less than 15% were seen once. Study-wide results and caveats: Authors suggested each seasonal influenza vaccination recruits few new T cells.

The genes are TRBV5-1 and TRBJ2-1; 9 bases fit TRBD2. This clonotype was obtained from a man aged 50-59 years who received an inactivated influenza vaccine. The material sequenced was PBMCs from blood, taken roughly 15 days before vaccination. CDR3 amino acids: CASSSGGGAAEQFF. Here the CDR3 DNA reads TGCGCCAGCAGCTCCGGCGGGGGGGCCGCTGAGCAGTTCTTC.